This T cell receptor beta chain was captured in a study of post-analysis software for immune sequencing data. Study information: Patients had relapsing-remitting, secondary progressive or progressive-relapsing multiple sclerosis; some lacked subtype. Study-wide points: Patients showed TRBV5-6, TRBV5-1 and TRBV20-1 among a few TRBV segments more frequent than in controls.

TCR beta cDNA libraries included unique molecular identifiers. TCRdb independently ran MiXCR on the PCR reads; one entry per CDR3 protein. Among hundreds of thousands of distinct CDR3 sequences, approximately 60% were seen once, and the ten largest hold roughly 12%. The trim removed 3 bases at V and 1 base at J, leaving 1 base unmatched. Germline V gene data show CDR1 as SQVTM and CDR2 as ANQGSEA. The CDR3 covers 13 residues. The count of this clonotype is one. Its specificity is unknown. The clonotype originates from a girl between 2 and 10 years old with multiple sclerosis. The chain has TRBV29-1 and TRBJ1-1; 8 positions match TRBD1. Sequencing was performed on blood. The CDR3 reads CSVDRGRNTEAFF. In DNA form, the CDR3 reads TGCAGCGTTGACAGGGGGCGGAACACTGAAGCTTTCTTT.